The rows below give T cell receptor beta chains drawn from one sample of a study of blood T cell repertoires in COVID-19. Assay: immunoSEQ multiplex PCR; the TCRdb copy retains only in-frame clones and omits some. The profile shows some 240,000 clones, 60% to 85% of them singletons. Sequenced material: peripheral blood. All receptors derive from a woman aged 70-85 years with acute or convalescent COVID-19. The conserved cysteine and the conserved F or W are not part of the CDR3 here.

j_gene	v_gene	CDR3aa
TRBJ2-1	TRBV3-1/TRBV3-2	ASSQAYSEYNEQF
TRBJ1-1	TRBV2	ASSGYMVRTEAF
TRBJ2-4	TRBV10-1	ASSLGTGVNIQY
TRBJ2-5	TRBV12-3/TRBV12-4	ASKQGGETQY
TRBJ2-5	TRBV12-5	ASGRGGRETQY
TRBJ2-5	TRBV18	ATGGGQEETQY
TRBJ1-4	TRBV6-1	ASSDRQGATNEKLF
TRBJ1-2	TRBV14	ASSPLGGAYGYT
TRBJ1-6	TRBV3-1/TRBV3-2	ASSLDTNNSPLH
TRBJ2-1	TRBV5-5	ASSLGSSGYNEQF
TRBJ2-6	TRBV5-6	ASSLLGQGAGANVLT
TRBJ2-3	TRBV7-3	ASSPGMADTQY
TRBJ2-5	TRBV24-1	ATSDPQGAREETQY
TRBJ1-2	TRBV24-1	ATSDSRVQEGYT
TRBJ2-3	TRBV11-2	ASSPRRGMATDTQY
TRBJ1-5	TRBV4-1	ASSQGQGLQPQH
TRBJ2-3	TRBV5-1	ASSLGRATDTQY
TRBJ2-3	TRBV12-3/TRBV12-4	ASRGTGLIEQY
TRBJ2-3	TRBV3-1/TRBV3-2	ASSQFSAGGRIDTQY
TRBJ2-7	TRBV20-1	SASSPRREQY
TRBJ2-2	TRBV2	ASSEGRATNTGELF
TRBJ2-1	TRBV7-2	ASSLDSYEQF
TRBJ2-7	TRBV7-2	ASSLERADEQY
TRBJ1-3	TRBV10-3	AISEARNTIY
TRBJ2-2	TRBV6-5	ASSPRLDYTGELF
TRBJ1-1	TRBV18	ASSPRDGTEAF
TRBJ1-1	TRBV3-1/TRBV3-2	ASSQEGRDREAF
TRBJ2-2	TRBV5-5	ASSSSTGVTNTGELF
TRBJ1-6	TRBV18	ASSPGTGLDSPLH
TRBJ2-3	TRBV5-1	ASSFGGATGRTKDTQY
TRBJ1-2	TRBV18	ASSPPGTIYGYT
TRBJ2-3	TRBV20-1	SASLLPNSLTDTQY
TRBJ2-7	TRBV4-3	ASSQLGLAGSYEQY
TRBJ1-6	TRBV9	ASSVGRFPLH
TRBJ1-5	TRBV6-2/TRBV6-3	ASSYPLQDSPQH
TRBJ1-1	TRBV29-1	SVEGQGKTEAF
TRBJ2-5	TRBV6-5	ASSSSPSGGFETQY
TRBJ1-2	TRBV25-1	ASSDDGVRGYT
TRBJ1-2	TRBV19	ASSIWGEGGYT
TRBJ2-3	TRBV3-1/TRBV3-2	ASSQDSSGPAAGTSGWVADTQY
TRBJ2-1	TRBV11-2	ASSLGGGSYNEQF
TRBJ1-5	TRBV5-1	ASSLSGDNEPQH
TRBJ2-1	TRBV3-1/TRBV3-2	ASSEGRINEQF
TRBJ2-3	TRBV7-3	ASCPSGGAFDTQY
TRBJ2-7	TRBV6-5	ASSYSLATGTHEQY
TRBJ2-3	TRBV19	ASRPRGTDTQY
TRBJ2-7	TRBV20-1	SARYDRVAY
TRBJ2-3	TRBV10-3	AISESGDRGIDTQY
TRBJ2-5	TRBV2	ASSETTQETQY
TRBJ1-3	TRBV18	ASSPQGPSGNTIY
TRBJ2-5	TRBV5-1	ASSPILAGEETQY
TRBJ1-5	TRBV28	ASSPPGGGAQNQPQH
TRBJ2-2	TRBV4-2	ASSQLRGRETGELF
TRBJ2-2	TRBV6-6	ASSPSVNTGELF
TRBJ1-2	TRBV19	ASNPGQGEYGYT
TRBJ1-6	TRBV6-4	ASKEAPNYNSPLH
TRBJ2-7	TRBV3-1/TRBV3-2	ASSQGGGYEQY
TRBJ2-1	TRBV4-1	ASSQSSLNEQF
TRBJ2-2	TRBV24-1	ATSETGGDTGELF
TRBJ2-2	TRBV5-4	ASSLSREVGELF